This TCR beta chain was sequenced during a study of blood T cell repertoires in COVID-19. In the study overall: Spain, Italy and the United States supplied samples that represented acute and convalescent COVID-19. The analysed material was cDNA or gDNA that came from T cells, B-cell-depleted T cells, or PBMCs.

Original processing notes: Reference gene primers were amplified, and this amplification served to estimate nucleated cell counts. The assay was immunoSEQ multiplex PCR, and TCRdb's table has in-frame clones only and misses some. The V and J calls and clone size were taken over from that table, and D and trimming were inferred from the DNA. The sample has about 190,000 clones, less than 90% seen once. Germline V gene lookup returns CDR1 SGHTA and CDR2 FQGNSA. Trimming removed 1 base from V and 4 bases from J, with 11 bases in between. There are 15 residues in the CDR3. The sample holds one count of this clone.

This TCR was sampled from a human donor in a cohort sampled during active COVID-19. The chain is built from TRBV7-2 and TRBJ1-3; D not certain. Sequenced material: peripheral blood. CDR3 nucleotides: TGTGCCAGCAGCTTAGACGGGGTGGGAGGAAACACCATATATTTT. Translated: CASSLDGVGGNTIYF.